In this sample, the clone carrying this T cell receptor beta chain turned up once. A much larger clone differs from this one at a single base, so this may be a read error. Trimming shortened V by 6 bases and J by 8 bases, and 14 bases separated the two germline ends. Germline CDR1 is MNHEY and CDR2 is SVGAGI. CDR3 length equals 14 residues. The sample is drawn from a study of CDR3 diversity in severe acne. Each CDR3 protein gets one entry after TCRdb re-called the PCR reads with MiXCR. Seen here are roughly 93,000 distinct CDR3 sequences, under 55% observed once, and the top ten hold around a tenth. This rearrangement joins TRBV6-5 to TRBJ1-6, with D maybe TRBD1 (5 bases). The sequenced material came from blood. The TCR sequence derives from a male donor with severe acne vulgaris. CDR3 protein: CASSNRRRDSPLHF. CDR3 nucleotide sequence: TGTGCCAGCAGCAACAGGAGGCGGGATTCACCCCTCCACTTT.